This T cell receptor beta chain comes out of a study of shared clonotypes between healthy human individuals. Study-wide background: A couple of female and three male donors aged 18 to 49 were enrolled. Three plates each covered CD4 naive and memory; CD8 naive two, CD8 memory one. Study-wide results and limits: Estimated richness values were generally larger in naive subsets than in memory subsets.

Samples underwent the assay at deep level. The table came from immunoSEQ multiplex PCR; TCRdb's copy has only in-frame clones and leaves some out. The sample lists roughly 2.1 million clones, more than 85% occurring once. Regarding this clone: Its cognate antigen is unknown. Additional DNA sequences in this sample encode the identical CDR3.

The CDR3 contains 15 residues. Germline CDR1 is MDHEN and CDR2 is SYDVKM. V shed 6 bases and J 1 base; nucleotides not matched to a gene: 7. CD45RO-negative, CCR7-selected cells formed the naive CD8 fraction, which excluded terminally differentiated effector memory CD45RA+ cells. The sample taken for sequencing was naive CD8+ T cells from PBMCs. The chain uses TRBV28 and TRBJ2-7; the match to TRBD2 covers 9 bases. The clonotype comes from a young man in good health. Some clones in this sample may be carry-over from other donors' samples. In DNA form, the CDR3 reads TGTGCCAGCAGCCCAAGACTAGCGGCGTCCTACGAGCAGTACTTC. It yields the protein CASSPRLAASYEQYF.